Following are 5 T cell receptor beta chains from one sample sequenced in a study of cytomegalovirus exposure and HLA in healthy donors. 13 Jbeta primers and 60 Vbeta primers were used for the PCR. Clones were read by immunoSEQ multiplex PCR, and TCRdb kept only the in-frame ones, dropping some. The sample carries under 250,000 clones, around 77% recorded once. Sequences were obtained from PBMCs. The receptors were sampled from a woman in her twenties or thirties in good health and CMV-seronegative.

The rearrangement joins TRBV19 to TRBJ2-7; maybe TRBD2 (6 bases). CDR1 and CDR2 from the germline V gene are LNHDA and SQIVND (reference sequence). The V gene lost 5 bases and the J gene lost 3 bases, with 17 bases spanning the gap. The CDR3 is 15 amino acids. The CDR3 sequence is CASSWGVRDFYEQYF. The DNA for the CDR3 is TGTGCCAGTAGTTGGGGAGTTCGGGACTTCTACGAGCAGTACTTC.

The rearrangement links TRBV25-1 to TRBJ2-3; D not certain. The CDR3 is made up of 10 amino acids. V lost 6 bases and J 5 bases, leaving 3 bases between the germline ends. The germline V gene has CDR1 MGHDK and CDR2 SYGVNS. CDR3 in amino acids: CASSLDTQYF. CDR3 nucleotide sequence: TGTGCCAGCAGCCTAGATACGCAGTATTTT. Variable domain in full (rest from reference TRBV25-1 and TRBJ2-3): EADIYQTPRYLVIGTGKKITLECSQTMGHDKMYWYQQDPGMELHLIHYSYGVNSTEKGDLSSESTVSRIRTEHFPLTLESARPSHTSQYLCASSLDTQYFGPGTRLTVL.

V usage is TRBV6-5 and J usage is TRBJ2-6, with D unresolved. The germline V and J ends were trimmed by 6 bases and 2 bases, with 11 bases remaining between them. CDR1 and CDR2 from the germline V gene are MNHEY and SVGAGI. The CDR3 has 15 residues. CDR3 amino acids: CASSLGGAGANVLTF. For the CDR3, the DNA is TGTGCCAGCAGCCTAGGCGGTGCTGGGGCCAACGTCCTGACTTTC.

This chain joins TRBV5-1 and TRBJ2-1, with D uncertain. Trimming removed 0 bases from V and 8 bases from J, with 15 bases in between. CDR1 is SGHRS, CDR2 YFSETQ, per germline. The CDR3 spans 15 residues. CDR3 DNA sequence: TGCGCCAGCAGCTTGGTAGTTGCCACTCTAGATGAGCAGTTCTTC. It specifies CASSLVVATLDEQFF.

The J gene is TRBJ2-2, the V gene TRBV9; 11 nucleotides line up with TRBD1. In germline, CDR1 is SGDLS, CDR2 YYNGEE. J gave up 4 bases and V 3 bases, and 5 bases lay outside the gene matches. CDR3 length: 16 amino acids. Written as DNA, the CDR3 is TGTGCCAGCAGCGCGACCGGGACAGGGGGCACCGGGGAGCTGTTTTTT. As protein: CASSATGTGGTGELFF.